This T cell receptor beta chain was sequenced in a study of cytomegalovirus exposure and HLA in healthy donors. Across the study: A prior study identified 100 million to 130 million unique TCR beta sequences from 200 million or so T cells. Unique TCRs numbering around 85 million, obtained from HLA-typed donors, made up an early data release.

CDR1 MDHEN and CDR2 SYDVKM come from the germline V gene. Trimming took off 5 bases at V and 0 bases at J, with 12 bases between the two ends. The CDR3 runs 15 residues. In the PCR, 60 Vbeta and 13 Jbeta primers were used. Assay: immunoSEQ multiplex PCR; the TCRdb copy retains only in-frame clones and omits some. This table has about 140,000 clones, 75% to 80% appearing once. Donors consisted of healthy bone marrow donors. V gene TRBV28 combines with J gene TRBJ2-3; D is possibly TRBD2 (6 bases). This clonotype was sampled from a man aged 25-40 years in good health and CMV-seronegative. Sequenced input: PBMCs. CDR3 in DNA: TGTGCCAGCAGTGTTATAGGGACTAGCACAGATACGCAGTATTTT. It encodes CASSVIGTSTDTQYF. The entire variable domain, with the rest obtained from reference TRBV28 and TRBJ2-3, is as follows: DVKVTQSSRYLVKRTGEKVFLECVQDMDHENMFWYRQDPGLGLRLIYFSYDVKMKEKGDIPEGYSVSREKKERFSLILESASTNQTSMYLCASSVIGTSTDTQYFGPGTRLTVL.